This T cell receptor (beta chain) was captured in a study of control samples from healthy donors and cancer patients (dated by TCRdb to 2019 to 2021). Receptor amplification or capture employed the immunoSEQ multiplex PCR assay. Entries here come from immuneACCESS through TCRdb and include only in-frame sequences with V and J called. Some clones fail to appear in such tables; in the studies checked, an unresolved V gene covers under half of the shortfall, and the cause of the remainder is unknown. Present in this sample are some 130,000 clones, about 91% of which were seen just once. The ten largest clones add up to less than 3.5% of the sample. Of note for this clone: The antigen it recognizes is unknown. No base qualities exist here, and no much larger clone lies one base off it.

The V end loses 1 base and the J end loses 6 bases, and a stretch of 8 bases separates them. CDR3 length: 12 amino acids, cysteine to phenylalanine. CDR3 DNA is the only sequence kept; it has 36 bases, read in frame from the first base. Via the germline V gene (reference sequence), CDR1 is SGHNT and CDR2 YYREEE. The receptor's source is a man in his forties in good health. Source material: blood. The rearranged chain carries TRBV5-4 and TRBJ2-7; there is no confident call for the D gene. The nucleotides read TGTGCCAGCAGCTTGAGGGCTGGCGAGCAGTACTTC. Translation gives CASSLRAGEQYF.